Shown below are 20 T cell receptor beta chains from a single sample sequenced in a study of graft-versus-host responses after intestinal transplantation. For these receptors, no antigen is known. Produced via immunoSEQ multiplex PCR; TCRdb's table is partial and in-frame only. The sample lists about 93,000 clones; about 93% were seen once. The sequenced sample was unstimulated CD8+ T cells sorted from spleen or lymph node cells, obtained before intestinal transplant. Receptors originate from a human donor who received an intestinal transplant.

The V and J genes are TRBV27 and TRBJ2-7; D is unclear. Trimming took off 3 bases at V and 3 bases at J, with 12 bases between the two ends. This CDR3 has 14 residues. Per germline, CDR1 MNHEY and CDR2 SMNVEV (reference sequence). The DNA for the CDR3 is TGTGCCAGCAGTTTTGGGCCCCCCTACTACGAGCAGTACTTC. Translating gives CASSFGPPYYEQYF.

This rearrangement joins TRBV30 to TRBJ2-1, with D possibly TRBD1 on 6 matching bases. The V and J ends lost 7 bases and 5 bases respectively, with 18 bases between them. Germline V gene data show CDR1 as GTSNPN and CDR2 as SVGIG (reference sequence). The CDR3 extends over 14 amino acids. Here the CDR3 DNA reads TGTGCCTCTTCAGGGGATTTAGGGGACAATGAGCAGTTCTTC. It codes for CASSGDLGDNEQFF.

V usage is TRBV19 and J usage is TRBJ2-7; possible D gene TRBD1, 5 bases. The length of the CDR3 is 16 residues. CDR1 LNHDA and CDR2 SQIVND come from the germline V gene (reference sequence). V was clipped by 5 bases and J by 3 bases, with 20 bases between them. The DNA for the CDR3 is TGTGCCAGTAGTGTTAAGGGGCCGCCCACCCACTACGAGCAGTACTTC. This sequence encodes CASSVKGPPTHYEQYF.

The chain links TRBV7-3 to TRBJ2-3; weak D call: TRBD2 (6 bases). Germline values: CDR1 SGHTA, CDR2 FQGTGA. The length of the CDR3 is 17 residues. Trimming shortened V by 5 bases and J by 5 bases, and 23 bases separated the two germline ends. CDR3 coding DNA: TGTGCCAGCAGCCCGAATAGCGGTGGAGGGATGGGAGATACGCAGTATTTT. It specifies CASSPNSGGGMGDTQYF.

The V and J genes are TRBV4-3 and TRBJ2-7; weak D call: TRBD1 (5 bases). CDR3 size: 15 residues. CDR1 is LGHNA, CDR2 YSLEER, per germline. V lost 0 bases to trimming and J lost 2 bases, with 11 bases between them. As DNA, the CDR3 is TGCGCCAGCAGCCAAGAAAGGCAGGGTACCTACGAGCAGTACTTC. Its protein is CASSQERQGTYEQYF.

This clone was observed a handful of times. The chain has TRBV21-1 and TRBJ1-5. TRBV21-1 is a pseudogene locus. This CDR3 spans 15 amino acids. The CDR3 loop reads CASSKEPPRNQPQHF. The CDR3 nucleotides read TGTGCCAGCAGCAAAGAGCCACCACGCAATCAGCCCCAGCATTTT.

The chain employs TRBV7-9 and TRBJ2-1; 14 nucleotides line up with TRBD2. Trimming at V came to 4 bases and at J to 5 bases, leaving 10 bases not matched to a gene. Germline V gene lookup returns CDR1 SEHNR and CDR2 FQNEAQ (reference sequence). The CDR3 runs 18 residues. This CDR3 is CASSSPGTSGGPNNEQFF. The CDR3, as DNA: TGTGCCAGCAGCTCCCCGGGGACTAGCGGGGGTCCAAACAATGAGCAGTTCTTC.

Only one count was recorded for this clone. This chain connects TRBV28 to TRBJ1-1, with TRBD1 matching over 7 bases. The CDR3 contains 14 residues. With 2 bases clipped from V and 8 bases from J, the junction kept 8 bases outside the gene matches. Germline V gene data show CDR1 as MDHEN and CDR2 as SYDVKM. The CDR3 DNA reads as TGTGCCAGCAGTTTAGCTCTACAGGGGTTGGAAGCTTTCTTT. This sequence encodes CASSLALQGLEAFF.

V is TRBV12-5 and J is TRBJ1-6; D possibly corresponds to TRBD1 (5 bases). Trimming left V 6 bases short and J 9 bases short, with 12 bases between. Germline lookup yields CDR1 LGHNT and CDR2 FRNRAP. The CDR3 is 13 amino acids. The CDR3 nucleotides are TGTGCTAGTGGACGGGGGGGGGTTTCACCCCTCCACTTT. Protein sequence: CASGRGGVSPLHF. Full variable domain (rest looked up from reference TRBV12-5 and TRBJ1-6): DARVTQTPRHKVTEMGQEVTMRCQPILGHNTVFWYRQTMMQGLELLAYFRNRAPLDDSGMPKDRFSAEMPDATLATLKIQPSEPRDSAVYFCASGRGGVSPLHFGNGTRLTVT.

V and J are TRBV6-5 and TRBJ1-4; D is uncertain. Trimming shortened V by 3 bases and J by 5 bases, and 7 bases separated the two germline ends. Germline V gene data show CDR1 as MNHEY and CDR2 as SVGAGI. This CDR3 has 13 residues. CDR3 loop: CASSYTENEKLFF. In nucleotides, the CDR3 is TGTGCCAGCAGTTATACAGAGAATGAAAAACTGTTTTTT.

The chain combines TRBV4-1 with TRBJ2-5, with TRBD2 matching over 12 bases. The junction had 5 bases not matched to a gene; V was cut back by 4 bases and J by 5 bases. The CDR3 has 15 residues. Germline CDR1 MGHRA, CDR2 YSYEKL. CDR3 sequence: CASSRTSGVMETQYF. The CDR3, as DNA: TGCGCCAGCAGCCGGACTAGCGGGGTGATGGAGACCCAGTACTTC.

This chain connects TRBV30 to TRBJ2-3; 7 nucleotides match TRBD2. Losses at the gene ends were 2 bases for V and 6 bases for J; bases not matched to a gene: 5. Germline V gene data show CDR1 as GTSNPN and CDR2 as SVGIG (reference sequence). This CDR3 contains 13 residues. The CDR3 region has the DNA TGTGCCTGGAGTTTGGGGGAGGGGGATACGCAGTATTTT. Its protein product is CAWSLGEGDTQYF. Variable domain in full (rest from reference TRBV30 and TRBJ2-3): SQTIHQWPATLVQPVGSPLSLECTVEGTSNPNLYWYRQAAGRGLQLLFYSVGIGQISSEVPQNLSASRPQDRQFILSSKKLLLSDSGFYLCAWSLGEGDTQYFGPGTRLTVL.

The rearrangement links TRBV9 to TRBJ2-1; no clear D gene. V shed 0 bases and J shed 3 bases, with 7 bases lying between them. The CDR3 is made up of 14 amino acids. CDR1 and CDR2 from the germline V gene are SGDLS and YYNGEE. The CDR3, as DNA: TGTGCCAGCAGCGTAGCAACAGACTACAATGAGCAGTTCTTC. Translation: CASSVATDYNEQFF.

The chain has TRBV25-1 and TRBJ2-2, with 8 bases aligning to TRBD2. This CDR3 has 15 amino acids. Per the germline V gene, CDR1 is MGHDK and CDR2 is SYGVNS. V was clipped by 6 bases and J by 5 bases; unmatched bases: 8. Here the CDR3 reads CASRGGASGTGELFF. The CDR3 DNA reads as TGTGCCAGCAGGGGAGGAGCTAGCGGGACCGGGGAGCTGTTTTTT.

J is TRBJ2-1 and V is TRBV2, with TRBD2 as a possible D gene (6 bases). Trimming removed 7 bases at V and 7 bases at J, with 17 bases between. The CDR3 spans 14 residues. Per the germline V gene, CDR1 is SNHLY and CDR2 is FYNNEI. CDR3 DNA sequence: TGTGCCAGCACCAGTGGGGACTTGGGGAATGAGCAGTTCTTC. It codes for CASTSGDLGNEQFF.

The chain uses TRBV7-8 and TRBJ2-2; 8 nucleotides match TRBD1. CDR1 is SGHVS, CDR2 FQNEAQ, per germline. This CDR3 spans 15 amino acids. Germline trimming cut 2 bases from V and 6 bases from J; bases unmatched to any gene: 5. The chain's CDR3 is CASSLPQGAAGELFF. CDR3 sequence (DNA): TGTGCCAGCAGCTTACCGCAGGGGGCGGCCGGGGAGCTGTTTTTT. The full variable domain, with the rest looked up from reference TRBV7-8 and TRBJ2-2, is GAGVSQSPRYKVAKRGQDVALRCDPISGHVSLFWYQQALGQGPEFLTYFQNEAQLDKSGLPSDRFFAERPEGSVSTLKIQRTQQEDSAVYLCASSLPQGAAGELFFGEGSRLTVL.

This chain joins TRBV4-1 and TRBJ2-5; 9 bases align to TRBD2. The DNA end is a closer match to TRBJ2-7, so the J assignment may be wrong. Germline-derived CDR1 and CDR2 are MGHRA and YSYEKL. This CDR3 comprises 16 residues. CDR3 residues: CASSLAGTPADYEQYF. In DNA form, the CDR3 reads TGCGCCAGCAGTCTAGCGGGAACACCCGCAGACTACGAGCAGTACTTC.

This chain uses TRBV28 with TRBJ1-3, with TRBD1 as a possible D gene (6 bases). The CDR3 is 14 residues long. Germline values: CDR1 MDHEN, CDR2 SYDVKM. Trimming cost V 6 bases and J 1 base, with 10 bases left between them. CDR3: CASRLQGSGNTIYF. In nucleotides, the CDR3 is TGTGCCAGCAGACTACAGGGATCTGGAAACACCATATATTTT.

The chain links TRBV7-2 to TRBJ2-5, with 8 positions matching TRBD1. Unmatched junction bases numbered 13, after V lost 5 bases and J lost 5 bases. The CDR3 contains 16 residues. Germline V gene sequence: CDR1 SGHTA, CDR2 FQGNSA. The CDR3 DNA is TGTGCCAGCAGCGCCGCACCCGGACAGGGTGGCGAGACCCAGTACTTC. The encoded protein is CASSAAPGQGGETQYF.

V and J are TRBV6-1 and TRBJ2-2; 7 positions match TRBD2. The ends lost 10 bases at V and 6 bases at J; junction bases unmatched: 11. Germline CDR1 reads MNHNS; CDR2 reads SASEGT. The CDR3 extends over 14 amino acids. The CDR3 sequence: CAIERDYGPGELFF. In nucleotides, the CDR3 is TGTGCCATCGAGCGGGACTATGGTCCCGGGGAGCTGTTTTTT.